The T cell receptor (beta chain) under discussion was sequenced for a study of OX40 agonist ivuxolimab in advanced cancers. Study overall: Hepatocellular carcinoma, melanoma, renal cell or head and neck cancer was diagnosed in the dose-escalation patients. Participants, approximately 80% male, averaged roughly 59 years of age, ranging from roughly 23 to 80. Points from the study as a whole: Relative to CD4+ cells, CD8+ T cells on average had more expanded clones.

Collection of blood occurred at baseline, at cycle 4 day 1, and at cycle 7 day 1. The protocol was immunoSEQ multiplex PCR, while the TCRdb copy is restricted to in-frame clones and leaves out a portion. The sample has about 85,000 clones, 80% to 90% seen once; the top ten hold 1.5% to 2.5%. With regard to this clone: Its antigen is currently unknown.

V gave up 4 bases and J gave up 1 base, with 10 bases separating them. Germline CDR1 and CDR2: SNHLY and FYNNEI. The CDR3 spans 14 residues. This TCR derives from an adult with an advanced solid tumor such as melanoma, head and neck, liver or kidney cancer. The genes are TRBV2 and TRBJ1-1; no firm D call. The sequences come from CD4+ or CD8+ T cells sorted from blood, collected in a trial of the OX40 agonist ivuxolimab. CDR3 sequence reads: CASSGLGGNTEAFF. In DNA, the CDR3 is TGTGCCAGCAGTGGATTAGGAGGGAACACTGAAGCTTTCTTT.